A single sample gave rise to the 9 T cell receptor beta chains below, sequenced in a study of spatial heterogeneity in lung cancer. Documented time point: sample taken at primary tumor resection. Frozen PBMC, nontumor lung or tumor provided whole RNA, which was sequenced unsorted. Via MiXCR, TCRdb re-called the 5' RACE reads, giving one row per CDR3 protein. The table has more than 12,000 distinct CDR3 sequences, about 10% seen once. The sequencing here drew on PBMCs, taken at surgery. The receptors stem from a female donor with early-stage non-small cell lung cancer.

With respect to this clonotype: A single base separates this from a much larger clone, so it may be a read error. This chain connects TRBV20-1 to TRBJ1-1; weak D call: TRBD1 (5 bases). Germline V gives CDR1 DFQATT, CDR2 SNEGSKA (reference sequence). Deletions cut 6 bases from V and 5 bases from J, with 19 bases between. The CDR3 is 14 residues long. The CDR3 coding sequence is TGCAGTGCCCCTCGACATGGTGGGGGGACTGAAGCTTTCTTT. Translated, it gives CSAPRHGGGTEAFF.

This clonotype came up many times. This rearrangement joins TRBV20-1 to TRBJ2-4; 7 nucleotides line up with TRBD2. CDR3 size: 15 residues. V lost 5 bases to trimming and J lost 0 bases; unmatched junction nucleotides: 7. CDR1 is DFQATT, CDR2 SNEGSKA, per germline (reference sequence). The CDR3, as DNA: TGCAGTGCTGGGGGGGGTAGGGAAGCCAAAAACATTCAGTACTTC. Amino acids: CSAGGGREAKNIQYF.

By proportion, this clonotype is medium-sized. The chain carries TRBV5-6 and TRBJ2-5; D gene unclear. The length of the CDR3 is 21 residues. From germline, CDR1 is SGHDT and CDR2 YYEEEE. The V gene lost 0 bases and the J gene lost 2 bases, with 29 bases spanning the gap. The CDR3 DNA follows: TGTGCCAGCAGCTTGGCGGGTCCGTCGGCCTATTCTTTAGTCGGACAAGAGACCCAGTACTTC. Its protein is CASSLAGPSAYSLVGQETQYF.

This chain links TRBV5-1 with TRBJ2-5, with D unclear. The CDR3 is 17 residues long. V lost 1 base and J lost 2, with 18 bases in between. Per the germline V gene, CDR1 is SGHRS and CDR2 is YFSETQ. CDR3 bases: TGCGCCAGCAGCTTGAGGCTGACGACCAGTTTTCAAGAGACCCAGTACTTC. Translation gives CASSLRLTTSFQETQYF.

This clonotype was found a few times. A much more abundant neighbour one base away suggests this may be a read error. Here the CDR3 reads CASSWRQGSTEAFF. Written as DNA, the CDR3 is TGTGCCAGCAGTTGGAGACAGGGGTCCACTGAAGCTTTCTTT. This sequence joins TRBV6-5 and TRBJ1-1; TRBD1 matches 8 bases. With V trimmed by 4 bases and J by 4 bases, 5 bases remained unmatched. Germline CDR1 MNHEY, CDR2 SVGAGI. There are 14 residues in the CDR3.

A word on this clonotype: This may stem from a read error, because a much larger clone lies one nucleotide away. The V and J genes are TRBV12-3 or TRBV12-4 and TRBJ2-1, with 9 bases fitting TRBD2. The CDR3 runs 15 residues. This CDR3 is CASSLPSGDYDEQFF. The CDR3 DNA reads TGTGCCAGCAGTTTACCTAGCGGGGACTACGATGAGCAGTTCTTC.

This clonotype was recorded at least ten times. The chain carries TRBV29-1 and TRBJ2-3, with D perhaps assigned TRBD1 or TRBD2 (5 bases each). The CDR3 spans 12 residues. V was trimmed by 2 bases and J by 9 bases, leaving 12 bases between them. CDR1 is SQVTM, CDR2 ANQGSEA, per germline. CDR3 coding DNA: TGCAGCGTTGAAACAGCCCGGGGCACGCAGTATTTT. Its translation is CSVETARGTQYF.

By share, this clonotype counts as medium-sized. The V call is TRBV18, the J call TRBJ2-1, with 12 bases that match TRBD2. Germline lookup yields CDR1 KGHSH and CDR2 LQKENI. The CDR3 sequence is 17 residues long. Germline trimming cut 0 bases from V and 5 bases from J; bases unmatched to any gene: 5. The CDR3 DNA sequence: TGTGCCAGCTCACCACCATCTAGCGGGGGGGCACACAATGAGCAGTTCTTC. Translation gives CASSPPSSGGAHNEQFF.

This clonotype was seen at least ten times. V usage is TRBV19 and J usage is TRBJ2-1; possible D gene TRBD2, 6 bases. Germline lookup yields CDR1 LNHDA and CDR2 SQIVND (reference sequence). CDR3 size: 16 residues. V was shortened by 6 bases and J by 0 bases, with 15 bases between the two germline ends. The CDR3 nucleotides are TGTGCCAGTAGAACGGGCGGGGTGAGCTCCTACAATGAGCAGTTCTTC. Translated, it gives CASRTGGVSSYNEQFF.